This entry lists 28 T cell receptor beta chains sequenced from one sample in a study of tumor and adjacent non-tumor tissue in lung cancer. Three rounds of nested PCR, following a modified ARM-PCR protocol, produced the TCRbeta library. MiXCR, applied by TCRdb to the multiplex PCR reads, yields one record per CDR3 protein. Here the sample spans under 150,000 distinct CDR3 sequences, approximately 64% being singletons. This sample's RNA came from whole unsorted tissue. Specimen: lung tumor tissue. The origin of the receptors is a man between 60 and 75 years old with small cell lung cancer.

About this clonotype itself: The junction departs from germline at one end; a sequencing error may be responsible. This chain links TRBV12-5 with TRBJ1-1; TRBD1 matches at 9 bases. The CDR3 loop spans 15 amino acids. Germline V gene lookup returns CDR1 LGHNT and CDR2 FRNRAP. The CDR3, as DNA: TGTGCTAGTGGTGACCGGACAGGGGTGGGCACTAAAGCTTCCTTT. Protein sequence: CASGDRTGVGTKASF.

Comments on this clonotype: An end of the junction does not agree with germline; a read error may underlie this. The chain carries TRBV6-5 and TRBJ2-2; D is undetermined. In germline, CDR1 is MNHEY, CDR2 SVGAGI. The CDR3 loop spans 17 amino acids. The CDR3 nucleotides are TGTACCAGCAGTTACTCGATCCGATTAGTTAATACCGGGGAGCTGTTTTTT. It yields the protein CTSSYSIRLVNTGELFF.

As to this clonotype: It may be a read error: a sequence one base away is much more abundant. V is TRBV6-5 and J is TRBJ2-1; weak D call: TRBD2 (5 bases). This CDR3 spans 15 amino acids. Looked up from germline, CDR1 is MNHEY and CDR2 is SVGAGI. CDR3 loop: CTSSPGVVLLDEQFF. For the CDR3, the DNA is TGTACCAGCAGCCCCGGGGTAGTCCTCTTGGATGAGCAGTTCTTC.

A note on this clonotype: A much larger clone differs by one base, so this may be a read error. V is TRBV20-1 and J is TRBJ1-1; tentatively, D is TRBD1 (6 bases). There are 13 residues in the CDR3. Germline loops: CDR1 DFQATT, CDR2 SNEGSKA (reference sequence). Between the trimmed V and J ends, which lost 6 bases and 4 bases, there was a span of 15 bases. CDR3 amino acids: CSAHTGRSTEAFF. The CDR3 DNA reads as TGCAGTGCCCACACAGGGAGAAGCACTGAAGCTTTCTTT.

Only one count was recorded for this clonotype. Mismatch with germline at one junction end may stem from a read error. This CDR3 is CASSFQLGDYGYTF. The CDR3 DNA is TGTGCCAGCAGCTTCCAACTCGGGGACTATGGTTACACCTTC. V is TRBV11-2 and J is TRBJ1-2, with a tentative D call TRBD1 (5 bases). The CDR3 contains 14 residues. Per the germline V gene, CDR1 is SGHAT and CDR2 is FQNNGV.

The J gene is TRBJ2-3, the V gene TRBV20-1; weak D call: TRBD2 (5 bases). Germline V lookup: CDR1 DFQATT, CDR2 SNEGSKA (reference sequence). V lost 6 bases, J lost 10 bases, and 26 bases lay in between. CDR3 length: 15 amino acids. This CDR3 reads CSAPPDQRAWDSQYF. The CDR3 bases are TGCAGTGCCCCTCCGGACCAGAGGGCCTGGGATTCGCAGTATTTT.

The chain uses TRBV4-2 and TRBJ2-3, with 12 bases identical to TRBD2. The CDR3 is 17 residues long. CDR1 LGHNA and CDR2 YNFKEQ come from the germline V gene. CDR3 nucleotide sequence: TGTAACAGCAGCCCGCGACTAGCGGGAGATAACACAGATACGCAGTATTTT. This codes for CNSSPRLAGDNTDTQYF.

The CDR3 here is CDTKTPGLPYEQYV. The CDR3 nucleotides are TGTGACACAAAGACTCCGGGACTACCCTACGAGCAGTACGTC. The chain is built from TRBV6-1 and TRBJ2-7; 7 positions agree with TRBD2. The CDR3 is 14 amino acids. Germline CDR1 reads MNHNS; CDR2 reads SASEGT.

The chain carries TRBV13 and TRBJ2-7, with D possibly TRBD1 on 5 matching bases. The CDR3 has 15 residues. CDR1 PRHDT and CDR2 FYEKMQ come from the germline V gene (reference sequence). V shed 6 bases and J shed 4 bases, with 19 bases lying between them. CDR3 sequence (DNA): TGTGCCAGCAGTCCAAGGGGCGGAAGCTGGTACGAGCAGTACTTC. This sequence encodes CASSPRGGSWYEQYF.

V usage is TRBV19 and J usage is TRBJ2-2; 9 nucleotides line up with TRBD1. The CDR3 sequence is 15 residues long. Trimming cost V 3 bases and J 5 bases; bases outside gene matches: 4. CDR1 and CDR2 from the germline V gene are LNHDA and SQIVND (reference sequence). The CDR3 region is CASSIGTGSTGELFF. The CDR3 coding sequence is TGTGCCAGTAGTATCGGGACAGGGTCGACCGGGGAGCTGTTTTTT.

Of note for this clonotype: The missing conserved phenylalanine or tryptophan at the end of this CDR3 makes a read error likely. It is unclear where the CDR3 begins or ends on the DNA, so no DNA is shown, and the CDR3 is as TCRdb lists it. The CDR3 sequence: CASSPGGQGVGGYSL. The V call is TRBV4-1, the J call TRBJ1-2; the table's D gene call, TRBD1, was not cross checked with the DNA. The CDR3 has 15 amino acids, counting both end residues. The germline CDR1 and CDR2 sequences are MGHRA and YSYEKL.

The J gene is TRBJ2-1, the V gene TRBV19; TRBD2 agrees at 9 bases. Unmatched junction bases numbered 11, after V lost 10 bases and J lost 4 bases. The germline V gene encodes CDR1 LNHDA and CDR2 SQIVND (reference sequence). The CDR3 contains 15 residues. Here the CDR3 DNA reads TGTGCCATTACTATTAGCGGGAGCGGATACAATGAGCAGTTCTTC. Residues: CAITISGSGYNEQFF.

This clonotype has ten or more counts. The chain employs TRBV20-1 and TRBJ1-1; TRBD1 agrees at 8 bases. Germline CDR1 and CDR2: DFQATT and SNEGSKA (reference sequence). This CDR3 contains 13 residues. Trimming removed 7 bases from V and 2 bases from J; junction bases left unmatched: 6. CDR3 loop: CSVWDRTNTEAFF. The CDR3 nucleotides read TGCAGTGTCTGGGACAGGACTAACACTGAAGCTTTCTTT.

V is TRBV28 and J is TRBJ2-7; 7 bases are shared with TRBD1. CDR1 and CDR2 (germline): MDHEN, SYDVKM. V was pared by 10 bases and J by 5 bases, with 17 bases of the junction left unmatched. CDR3 length equals 15 residues. CDR3 nucleotides: TGTGCCAACAGAATGAGGGGGCTGGGTACCAACGAGCAGTACTTC. It yields the protein CANRMRGLGTNEQYF. Filled out from reference TRBV28 and TRBJ2-7, the complete variable domain reads DVKVTQSSRYLVKRTGEKVFLECVQDMDHENMFWYRQDPGLGLRLIYFSYDVKMKEKGDIPEGYSVSREKKERFSLILESASTNQTSMYLCANRMRGLGTNEQYFGPGTRLTVT.

On this clonotype: This may be a read error: a much more frequent sequence differs by one nucleotide. V gene TRBV20-1 combines with J gene TRBJ2-3; 8 nucleotides match TRBD2. CDR1 is DFQATT, CDR2 SNEGSKA, per germline (reference sequence). V was clipped by 1 base and J by 5 bases; unmatched bases: 8. The CDR3 is 15 residues long. The CDR3 nucleotides are TGCAGTGCTAGAGGACTAACGGGGGGGAAAGATACGCAGTATTTT. This encodes CSARGLTGGKDTQYF.

V and J are TRBV5-1 and TRBJ2-5; D gene unclear. Germline V lookup: CDR1 SGHRS, CDR2 YFSETQ. V was trimmed by 5 bases and J by 4 bases, leaving 18 bases between them. This CDR3 spans 15 amino acids. The CDR3 coding sequence is TGCGCCAGCAGTTTGACCCATACCTCCGGAGAGACCCAGTACTTC. This codes for CASSLTHTSGETQYF. Based on the CDR3 plus reference TRBV5-1 and TRBJ2-5, the full variable domain is KAGVTQTPRYLIKTRGQQVTLSCSPISGHRSVSWYQQTPGQGLQFLFEYFSETQRNKGNFPGRFSGRQFSNSRSEMNVSTLELGDSALYLCASSLTHTSGETQYFGPGTRLLVL.

A few counts support this clonotype. V usage is TRBV6-2 or TRBV6-3 and J usage is TRBJ2-5; 9 bases match TRBD1. Per germline, CDR1 MNHEY and CDR2 SVGEGT. The CDR3 sequence is 14 residues long. V dropped 6 bases and J dropped 9; count of bases not matched to a gene: 11. Written as DNA, the CDR3 is TGTGCCAGCAGCTCCGGGACAGGGACAAGCGCCCAGTACTTC. Amino acid sequence: CASSSGTGTSAQYF.

Turning to this clonotype: This clone may be a read error of a much larger clone one base away. This chain uses TRBV20-1 with TRBJ2-7; a possible D gene is TRBD2 (5 bases). The germline gives CDR1 DFQATT, CDR2 SNEGSKA (reference sequence). The CDR3 is 11 residues long. CDR3 amino acids: CCASSAVEQYF. DNA of the CDR3: TGCTGTGCTAGCTCGGCCGTCGAGCAGTACTTC.

Concerning this clonotype: This may be a read error, as it is one base from a much larger clone. V gene TRBV6-1 combines with J gene TRBJ1-1; D not resolved. CDR1 and CDR2 (germline): MNHNS, SASEGT. The CDR3 sequence is 13 residues long. Trimming pared 3 bases from V and 3 bases from J, leaving 8 bases between. The CDR3 sequence: CASSDRDYTEAFF. In DNA form, the CDR3 reads TGTGCCAGCAGTGACCGAGATTACACTGAAGCTTTCTTT.

The chain combines TRBV6-5 with TRBJ2-3; perhaps D is TRBD1 or TRBD2 (5 bases each). The V and J ends lost 5 bases and 9 bases respectively, with 18 bases between them. Germline CDR1 and CDR2: MNHEY and SVGAGI. The CDR3 spans 14 residues. CDR3 residues: CASSRPGEGETQYF. The CDR3 DNA follows: TGTGCCAGCAGTCGGCCTGGTGAAGGGGAGACGCAGTATTTT.

This clonotype was counted only a few times. The rearrangement joins TRBV5-1 to TRBJ2-1; 7 bases are a match to TRBD2. The V gene's germline CDR1 is SGHRS and CDR2 YFSETQ. The CDR3 is 15 amino acids. V was pared by 4 bases and J by 3 bases, with 7 bases of the junction left unmatched. The CDR3 bases are TGCGCCAGCAGCGGTGGGACTAATCTCTACAATGAGCAGTTCTTC. It translates to CASSGGTNLYNEQFF.

This clonotype was observed a handful of times. The genes are TRBV6-1 and TRBJ1-3; no clear D gene. The V and J ends lost 2 bases and 0 bases respectively, with 8 bases between them. The CDR3 sequence is 15 residues long. Germline assignment: CDR1 MNHNS and CDR2 SASEGT. CDR3 in DNA: TGTGCCAGCAGTGAACTGGGAATCTCTGGAAACACCATATATTTT. Its translation: CASSELGISGNTIYF.

This clonotype was seen a single time. The junction shows a germline mismatch at one end, possibly a read error. The chain recombines TRBV20-1 with TRBJ2-6; perhaps D is TRBD1 or TRBD2 (5 bases each). Germline values: CDR1 DFQATT, CDR2 SNEGSKA (reference sequence). The CDR3 contains 13 residues. As DNA, the CDR3 is TGCAGTACCCAGCCCTCTGGGGGCAACGTCCTGACTTTC. It encodes CSTQPSGGNVLTF.

This chain links TRBV30 with TRBJ1-2, with a weak D call TRBD1 (5 bases). CDR1 is GTSNPN, CDR2 SVGIG, per germline (reference sequence). V lost 0 bases and J lost 6, with 20 bases in between. CDR3 size: 16 residues. CDR3 in DNA: TGTGCCTGGAGTGTACGGTTTGCTGAGGGGAACGATGGCTACACCTTC. Its protein product is CAWSVRFAEGNDGYTF.

Comments on this clonotype: Just one base apart from a much larger clone, this may be a read error. The CDR3 DNA reads TGCAGCGTTTTCGCCACCTTATCCGGGACTCCCTTCTTC. Its translation: CSVFATLSGTPFF. The V gene is TRBV29-1, the J gene TRBJ2-5, with D possibly matching TRBD2 (6 bases). The CDR3 covers 13 residues. Germline CDR1 and CDR2: SQVTM and ANQGSEA.

A note on this clonotype: A junction boundary mismatches the germline segment, possibly from a read error. V is TRBV4-1 and J is TRBJ2-7, with 8 positions matching TRBD2. CDR3 length equals 19 residues. Germline CDR1 is MGHRA and CDR2 is YSYEKL. CDR3 in amino acids: CASSPKGLVGLRNSYEQYF. In DNA, the CDR3 is TGCGCCAGCAGCCCAAAGGGACTAGTGGGATTGAGGAACTCCTACGAGCAATACTTC.

In this sample, this clonotype turned up once. A junction boundary mismatches the germline segment, possibly from a read error. The CDR3 protein is CSANISGVNVLTF. In DNA, the CDR3 is TGCAGCGCCAACATCTCTGGGGTCAACGTCCTGACTTTC. The rearrangement joins TRBV29-1 to TRBJ2-6; unclear D gene. The CDR3 runs to 13 residues. Germline CDR1 and CDR2: SQVTM and ANQGSEA.

A remark on this clonotype: Just one base apart from a much larger clone, this may be a read error. The conserved final phenylalanine or tryptophan is absent from the CDR3, which likely points to a read error. The J gene is TRBJ1-1, the V gene TRBV4-2, with 7 bases fitting TRBD1. V lost 0 bases, J lost 2 bases, and 3 bases stayed unmatched. Looked up from germline, CDR1 is LGHNA and CDR2 is YNFKEQ. CDR3 length: 15 residues. CDR3 loop: CASSQDTGDNTEAFL. CDR3 bases: TGTGCCAGCAGCCAAGATACAGGGGATAACACTGAAGCTTTCTTA.